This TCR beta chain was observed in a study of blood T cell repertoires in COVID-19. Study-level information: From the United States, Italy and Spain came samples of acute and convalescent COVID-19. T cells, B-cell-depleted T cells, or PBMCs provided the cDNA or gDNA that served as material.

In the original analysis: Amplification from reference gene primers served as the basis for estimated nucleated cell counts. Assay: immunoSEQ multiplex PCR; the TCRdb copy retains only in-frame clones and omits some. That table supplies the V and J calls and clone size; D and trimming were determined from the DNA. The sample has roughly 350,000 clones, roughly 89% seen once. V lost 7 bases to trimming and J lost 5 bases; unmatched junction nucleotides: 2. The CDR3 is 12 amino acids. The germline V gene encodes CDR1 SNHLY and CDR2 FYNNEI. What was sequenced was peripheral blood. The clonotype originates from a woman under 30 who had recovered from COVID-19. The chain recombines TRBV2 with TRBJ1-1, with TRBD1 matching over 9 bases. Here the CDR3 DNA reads TGTGCCAGCATGGGGACAGGGACTGAAGCTTTCTTT. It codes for CASMGTGTEAFF.